Presented here are 29 T cell receptor beta chains from one specimen sequenced in a study of CD8 T cells in Susac syndrome. The authors reverse transcribed roughly 0.5 to 1 ug RNA with random hexamers. TCRdb re-analysed the immunoSEQ multiplex PCR reads in MiXCR, keeping a single row per CDR3 protein. In the table there are about 210,000 distinct CDR3 sequences, approximately 94% of which are singletons. The sequenced material came from CD4+ T cells from PBMCs. These receptors originate from a human donor with Susac syndrome.

The chain employs TRBV2 and TRBJ2-7; 8 nucleotides agree with TRBD1. The germline V gene encodes CDR1 SNHLY and CDR2 FYNNEI. After removal of 5 bases from V and 2 bases from J, the junction contained 2 bases not matched to a gene. CDR3 length equals 13 residues. Here the CDR3 reads CASSPDRAYEQYF. The CDR3 region has the DNA TGTGCCAGCAGTCCGGACAGGGCCTACGAGCAGTACTTC.

The chain recombines TRBV20-1 with TRBJ2-7, with TRBD1 matching 8 bases. V gave up 0 bases and J gave up 5 bases; unmatched junction bases: 9. The CDR3 runs to 15 residues. In germline, CDR1 is DFQATT, CDR2 SNEGSKA (reference sequence). The CDR3 protein is CSARDQRTGSDEQYF. The CDR3 DNA reads as TGCAGTGCTAGAGATCAGAGGACAGGGTCTGACGAGCAGTACTTC.

About this clonotype: At one end the junction does not follow the germline gene, possibly because of a read error. The chain couples TRBV4-2 to TRBJ1-1; 7 bases agree with TRBD1. The CDR3 loop spans 12 amino acids. Germline V gene data show CDR1 as LGHNA and CDR2 as YNFKEQ. The CDR3 bases are TGTGCCAGCAGCCCGGGGACAGTTGAAGTTTTCTTT. Translating it yields CASSPGTVEVFF.

This chain joins TRBV9 and TRBJ2-5, with 13 bases aligning to TRBD2. The CDR3 extends over 16 amino acids. The germline CDR1 and CDR2 sequences are SGDLS and YYNGEE. The V and J ends lost 3 bases and 2 bases, in that order; junction bases with no gene match: 4. CDR3 region: CASSAPGLAGQETQYF. DNA of the CDR3: TGTGCCAGCAGCGCCCCGGGACTAGCGGGACAAGAGACCCAGTACTTC. Filled out from reference TRBV9 and TRBJ2-5, the complete variable domain reads DSGVTQTPKHLITATGQRVTLRCSPRSGDLSVYWYQQSLDQGLQFLIQYYNGEERAKGNILERFSAQQFPDLHSELNLSSLELGDSALYFCASSAPGLAGQETQYFGPGTRLLVL.

This chain connects TRBV3-1 to TRBJ1-1, with a tentative D call TRBD1 (5 bases). The CDR3 contains 15 residues. V lost 0 bases and J lost 11, with 19 bases in between. The germline gives CDR1 LGHDT, CDR2 YNNKEL (reference sequence). The CDR3 bases are TGTGCCAGCAGCCAAGAGTCCTTGGGCAGGGAGCGCGCTTTCTTT. This gives the protein CASSQESLGRERAFF.

The CDR3 protein is CASTPPGPEAFF. The CDR3 DNA reads TGTGCCAGCACCCCCCCCGGGCCCGAAGCTTTCTTT. This rearrangement joins TRBV9 to TRBJ1-1; D gene unclear. Germline-derived CDR1 and CDR2 are SGDLS and YYNGEE. Trimming left V 6 bases short and J 8 bases short, with 14 bases between. The length of the CDR3 is 12 residues.

The J gene is TRBJ2-7, the V gene TRBV2, with 7 bases matching TRBD1. The CDR3 covers 13 residues. Trimming removed 7 bases from V and 4 bases from J; junction bases left unmatched: 7. Germline values: CDR1 SNHLY, CDR2 FYNNEI. The CDR3 bases are TGTGCCAGCACCTGGGACAGATTATACGAGCAGTACTTC. Translated: CASTWDRLYEQYF. Filled out from reference TRBV2 and TRBJ2-7, the complete variable domain reads EPEVTQTPSHQVTQMGQEVILRCVPISNHLYFYWYRQILGQKVEFLVSFYNNEISEKSEIFDDQFSVERPDGSNFTLKIRSTKLEDSAMYFCASTWDRLYEQYFGPGTRLTVT.

The chain recombines TRBV2 with TRBJ1-5, with a weak D call TRBD1 (5 bases). Germline V CDR1 and CDR2: SNHLY, FYNNEI. Trimming pared 9 bases from V and 3 bases from J, leaving 18 bases between. CDR3 length: 15 residues. CDR3: CASRSGTGDNQPQHF. In DNA form, the CDR3 reads TGTGCCAGTCGATCCGGGACGGGCGACAATCAGCCCCAGCATTTT.

The chain combines TRBV12-5 with TRBJ1-1; TRBD1 might be the D (6 bases). V was trimmed by 4 bases and J by 0 bases, leaving 9 bases between them. Germline V CDR1 and CDR2: LGHNT, FRNRAP. This CDR3 has 14 amino acids. CDR3 sequence reads: CASGYGGMNTEAFF. The CDR3 nucleotides read TGTGCTAGTGGTTATGGGGGCATGAACACTGAAGCTTTCTTT.

The chain combines TRBV7-9 with TRBJ2-1, with D maybe TRBD1 (5 bases). V lost 3 bases and J 6 bases, leaving 6 bases between the germline ends. The CDR3 totals 12 residues. CDR1 and CDR2 (germline): SEHNR, FQNEAQ (reference sequence). CDR3 bases: TGTGCCAGCAGCTTGGACATCAATGAGCAGTTCTTC. It encodes CASSLDINEQFF.

This sequence joins TRBV20-1 and TRBJ1-1; perhaps TRBD1 as D (6 bases). V dropped 0 bases and J dropped 5 bases, with 19 bases sitting between them. CDR1 and CDR2 from the germline V gene are DFQATT and SNEGSKA (reference sequence). The CDR3 has 16 amino acids. CDR3 in DNA: TGCAGTGCTAGAGACCCCGCCCGGCAGGGACAAACTGAAGCTTTCTTT. It yields the protein CSARDPARQGQTEAFF.

The chain couples TRBV6-5 to TRBJ2-2; D tentatively fits TRBD1 or TRBD2 (5 bases each). V was clipped by 10 bases and J by 0 bases, with 15 bases between them. The CDR3 is 15 amino acids. The germline CDR1 and CDR2 sequences are MNHEY and SVGAGI. In DNA, the CDR3 is TGTGCCACCTCCCTCCGGGGCTCGAACACCGGGGAGCTGTTTTTT. It encodes CATSLRGSNTGELFF.

The J gene is TRBJ1-2, the V gene TRBV5-6; 7 positions match TRBD1. There are 16 residues in the CDR3. Germline CDR1 is SGHDT and CDR2 is YYEEEE. Trimming took 0 bases from V and 6 from J; bases not matched to a gene: 11. The CDR3 region has the DNA TGTGCCAGCAGCTTGGCGCTCAAGGGGGCAAGAGATGGCTACACCTTC. As protein: CASSLALKGARDGYTF.

This chain uses TRBV20-1 with TRBJ2-5; D remains unclear. Trimming took off 4 bases at V and 2 bases at J, with 8 bases between the two ends. The length of the CDR3 is 12 residues. Germline assignment: CDR1 DFQATT and CDR2 SNEGSKA (reference sequence). The CDR3 DNA follows: TGCAGTGCTACGGAGCCTCAAGAGACCCAGTACTTC. Encoded protein: CSATEPQETQYF.

The J gene is TRBJ2-5, the V gene TRBV20-1; D is perhaps TRBD2 (5 bases). Germline lookup yields CDR1 DFQATT and CDR2 SNEGSKA (reference sequence). V dropped 5 bases and J dropped 4 bases, with 11 bases sitting between them. This CDR3 is 12 amino acids long. The CDR3 sequence: CSAYGLVETQYF. CDR3 coding DNA: TGCAGTGCTTACGGACTGGTAGAGACCCAGTACTTC.

This clonotype was seen a single time. V is TRBV4-3 and J is TRBJ2-3; 12 nucleotides agree with TRBD2. The V segment lost 0 bases and the J segment 9 bases; nucleotides outside the gene matches: 7. Germline-derived CDR1 and CDR2 are LGHNA and YSLEER. This CDR3 comprises 16 residues. This CDR3 is CASSQESSGGGSTQYF. The CDR3 region has the DNA TGCGCCAGCAGCCAAGAGTCTAGCGGGGGGGGGTCGACGCAGTATTTT.

This clonotype came up a few times. The chain carries TRBV19 and TRBJ1-2, with D hard to call. From germline, CDR1 is LNHDA and CDR2 SQIVND (reference sequence). This CDR3 contains 12 residues. Deletions cut 7 bases from V and 4 bases from J, with 10 bases between. As DNA, the CDR3 is TGTGCCAGTACCCGGACCAGCTATGGCTACACCTTC. Protein sequence: CASTRTSYGYTF.

The gene calls are TRBV13 and TRBJ1-1, with 8 bases identical to TRBD1. J gave up 4 bases and V 5 bases, and 9 bases lay outside the gene matches. CDR3 length equals 15 residues. From germline, CDR1 is PRHDT and CDR2 FYEKMQ (reference sequence). Here the CDR3 reads CASSNQGAFPTEAFF. Here the CDR3 DNA reads TGTGCCAGCAGCAACCAGGGGGCATTCCCCACTGAAGCTTTCTTT.

The rearrangement uses TRBV12-3 or TRBV12-4 and TRBJ1-3; the D gene is possibly TRBD1 (5 bases). This CDR3 comprises 14 residues. V was shortened by 4 bases and J by 4 bases, with 11 bases between the two germline ends. CDR3 nucleotide sequence: TGTGCCAGCAGTTCAGGGTCGGGCGGAAACACCATATATTTT. Its protein is CASSSGSGGNTIYF.

J is TRBJ1-6 and V is TRBV7-9, with D possibly TRBD1 on 5 matching bases. Trimming cost V 8 bases and J 7 bases, with 15 bases left between them. The germline CDR1 and CDR2 sequences are SEHNR and FQNEAQ (reference sequence). CDR3 length equals 14 residues. DNA of the CDR3: TGTGCCAGCGCAGTCGGAGGGGAAAATTCACCCCTCCACTTT. This encodes CASAVGGENSPLHF.

V is TRBV19 and J is TRBJ1-3, with D maybe TRBD1 (5 bases). Germline-derived CDR1 and CDR2 are LNHDA and SQIVND (reference sequence). Trimming shortened V by 4 bases and J by 2 bases, and 12 bases separated the two germline ends. This CDR3 has 15 residues. CDR3 DNA: TGTGCCAGTAGTACGGGGGAGTACCCTGGAAACACCATATATTTT. It codes for CASSTGEYPGNTIYF.

This rearrangement joins TRBV27 to TRBJ2-7; a weak D match, TRBD1 (5 bases). V shed 7 bases and J shed 1 base, with 17 bases lying between them. From germline, CDR1 is MNHEY and CDR2 SMNVEV (reference sequence). The CDR3 sequence is 15 residues long. CDR3 sequence reads: CASIDLGAGSYEQYF. CDR3 coding DNA: TGTGCCAGCATCGACCTTGGGGCAGGGTCCTACGAGCAGTACTTC.

The rearrangement joins TRBV11-1 to TRBJ1-1; tentative D call: TRBD1 (5 bases). Per the germline V gene, CDR1 is SGHAT and CDR2 is FQDESV (reference sequence). Trimming took off 2 bases at V and 4 bases at J, with 14 bases between the two ends. The CDR3 length is 15 residues. CDR3 loop: CASSLLGGKSTEAFF. The CDR3 DNA reads TGTGCCAGCAGCTTACTGGGGGGGAAGAGCACTGAAGCTTTCTTT.

The rearrangement uses TRBV4-2 and TRBJ1-6; perhaps TRBD1 as D (5 bases). CDR1 and CDR2 (germline): LGHNA, YNFKEQ. This CDR3 is built from 15 residues. Trimming cost V 0 bases and J 10 bases, with 13 bases left between them. CDR3 sequence: CASSQDPGFRSPLHF. As DNA, the CDR3 is TGTGCCAGCAGCCAAGATCCAGGGTTCAGATCACCCCTCCACTTT.

The rearrangement uses TRBV12-3 or TRBV12-4 and TRBJ2-5; 9 bases align to TRBD1. The CDR3 spans 14 residues. V lost 3 bases, J lost 5 bases, and 4 bases stayed unmatched. This CDR3 reads CASSFDRGYETQYF. CDR3 nucleotides: TGTGCCAGCAGTTTTGACAGGGGGTACGAGACCCAGTACTTC.

This chain uses TRBV29-1 with TRBJ2-7, with D maybe TRBD1 (6 bases). Germline V gene sequence: CDR1 SQVTM, CDR2 ANQGSEA. The CDR3 runs to 12 residues. The V gene lost 1 base and the J gene lost 2 bases, with 6 bases spanning the gap. CDR3 coding DNA: TGCAGCGTTGAAGGGGACACCTACGAGCAGTACTTC. Protein product: CSVEGDTYEQYF.

This chain links TRBV5-1 with TRBJ1-3; D unresolved. Germline V gene sequence: CDR1 SGHRS, CDR2 YFSETQ. The CDR3 runs 13 residues. V shed 5 bases and J shed 4 bases, with 10 bases lying between them. The CDR3 sequence: CASSGHSGNTIYF. Written as DNA, the CDR3 is TGCGCCAGCAGTGGTCACTCCGGAAACACCATATATTTT.

The chain combines TRBV7-2 with TRBJ1-1; 7 bases map to TRBD1. The CDR3 runs to 15 residues. Trimming took 1 base from V and 1 from J; bases not matched to a gene: 3. CDR1 and CDR2 from the germline V gene are SGHTA and FQGNSA. CDR3 loop: CASSLEGGRNTEAFF. In DNA form, the CDR3 reads TGTGCCAGCAGCTTAGAAGGGGGCAGGAACACTGAAGCTTTCTTT.

The V call is TRBV29-1, the J call TRBJ2-1; no definite D call. In germline, CDR1 is SQVTM, CDR2 ANQGSEA. This CDR3 is built from 14 residues. V was clipped by 6 bases and J by 0 bases, with 12 bases between them. The CDR3 nucleotides are TGCAGCGTGTCCGACCCGAGCTCCTACAATGAGCAGTTCTTC. Its translation: CSVSDPSSYNEQFF.